The clone carrying this T cell receptor beta chain was picked up a small number of times. Its cognate antigen is unknown. The sample is drawn from a study of response to subunit inactivated influenza vaccine. Study results and caveats: Authors suggested few new T cells are recruited by each seasonal influenza vaccination.

Each CDR3 protein gets one entry after TCRdb re-called the RT-PCR reads with MiXCR. The table records 650,000 to 700,000 distinct CDR3 sequences, less than 20% of them present only once. The sequence derives from a man over 45 who received an inactivated influenza vaccine. Here the sequenced sample was PBMCs from blood, taken less than 13 days after vaccination.

DNA of the CDR3: TGTGCCACCAGTGACCCTCAACCCGGGACCTTCAAAGGGGGGAATGAGCAGTTCTTC. It specifies CATSDPQPGTFKGGNEQFF. This rearrangement joins TRBV24-1 to TRBJ2-1, with D possibly called TRBD1 or TRBD2 (6 bases each). Germline CDR1 KGHDR, CDR2 SFDVKD. This CDR3 region has 19 residues. The V and J ends lost 4 bases and 7 bases respectively, with 28 bases between them.